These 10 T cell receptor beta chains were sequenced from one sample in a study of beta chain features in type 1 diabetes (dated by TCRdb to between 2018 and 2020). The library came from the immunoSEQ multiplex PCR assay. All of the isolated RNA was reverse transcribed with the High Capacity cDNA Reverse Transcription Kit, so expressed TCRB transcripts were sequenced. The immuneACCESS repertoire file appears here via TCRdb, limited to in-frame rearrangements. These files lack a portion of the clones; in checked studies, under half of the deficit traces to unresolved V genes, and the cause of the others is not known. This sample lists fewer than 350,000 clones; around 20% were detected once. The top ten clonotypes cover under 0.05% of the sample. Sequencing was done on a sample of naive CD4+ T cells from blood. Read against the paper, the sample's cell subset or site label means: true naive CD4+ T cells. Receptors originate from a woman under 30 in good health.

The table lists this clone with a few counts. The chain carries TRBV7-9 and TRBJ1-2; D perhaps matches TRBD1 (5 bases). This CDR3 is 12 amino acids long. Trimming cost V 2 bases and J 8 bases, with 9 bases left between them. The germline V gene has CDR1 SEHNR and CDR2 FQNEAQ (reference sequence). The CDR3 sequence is CASSLSGRGYTF. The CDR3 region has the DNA TGTGCCAGCAGCTTATCAGGGCGCGGCTACACCTTC.

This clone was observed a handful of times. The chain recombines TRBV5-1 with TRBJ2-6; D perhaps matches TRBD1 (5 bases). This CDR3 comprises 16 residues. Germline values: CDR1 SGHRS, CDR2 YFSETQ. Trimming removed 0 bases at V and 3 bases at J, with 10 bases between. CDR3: CASSLAVGDGANVLTF. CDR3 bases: TGCGCCAGCAGCTTGGCCGTAGGGGATGGGGCCAACGTCCTGACTTTC. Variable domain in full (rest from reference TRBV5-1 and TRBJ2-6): KAGVTQTPRYLIKTRGQQVTLSCSPISGHRSVSWYQQTPGQGLQFLFEYFSETQRNKGNFPGRFSGRQFSNSRSEMNVSTLELGDSALYLCASSLAVGDGANVLTFGAGSRLTVL.

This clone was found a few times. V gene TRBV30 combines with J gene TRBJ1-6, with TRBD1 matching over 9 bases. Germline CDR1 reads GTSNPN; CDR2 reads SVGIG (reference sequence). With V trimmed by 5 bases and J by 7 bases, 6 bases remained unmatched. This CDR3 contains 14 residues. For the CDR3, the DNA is TGTGCCTGGGGATACAGGGGGCGGAATTCACCCCTCCACTTT. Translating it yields CAWGYRGRNSPLHF.

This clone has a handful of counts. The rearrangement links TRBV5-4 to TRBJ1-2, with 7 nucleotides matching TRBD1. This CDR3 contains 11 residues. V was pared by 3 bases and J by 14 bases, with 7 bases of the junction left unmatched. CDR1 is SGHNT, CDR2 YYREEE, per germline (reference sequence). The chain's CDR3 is CASSSEGGRTF. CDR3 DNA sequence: TGTGCCAGCAGCTCGGAAGGGGGCCGTACCTTC.

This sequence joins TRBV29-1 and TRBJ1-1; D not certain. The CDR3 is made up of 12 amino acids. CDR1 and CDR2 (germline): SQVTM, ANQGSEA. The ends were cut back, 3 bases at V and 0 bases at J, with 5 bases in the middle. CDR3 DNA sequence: TGCAGCGTTGACCAGATGAACACTGAAGCTTTCTTT. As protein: CSVDQMNTEAFF.

Written as DNA, the CDR3 is TGTGCCAGCAGCTTGGCTGGGGACAGGCTGTATGGCTACACCTTC. Amino acid sequence: CASSLAGDRLYGYTF. The chain carries TRBV5-4 and TRBJ1-2, with TRBD1 matching over 8 bases. This CDR3 has 15 residues. V dropped 0 bases and J dropped 5; count of bases not matched to a gene: 6. Looked up from germline, CDR1 is SGHNT and CDR2 is YYREEE (reference sequence).

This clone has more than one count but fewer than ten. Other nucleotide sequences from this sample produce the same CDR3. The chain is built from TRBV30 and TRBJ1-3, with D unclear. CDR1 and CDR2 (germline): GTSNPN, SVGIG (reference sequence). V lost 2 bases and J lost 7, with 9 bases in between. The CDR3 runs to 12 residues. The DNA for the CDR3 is TGTGCCTGGAGTCCAGGAGGGAACACCATATATTTT. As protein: CAWSPGGNTIYF. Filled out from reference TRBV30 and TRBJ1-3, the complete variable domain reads SQTIHQWPATLVQPVGSPLSLECTVEGTSNPNLYWYRQAAGRGLQLLFYSVGIGQISSEVPQNLSASRPQDRQFILSSKKLLLSDSGFYLCAWSPGGNTIYFGEGSWLTVV.

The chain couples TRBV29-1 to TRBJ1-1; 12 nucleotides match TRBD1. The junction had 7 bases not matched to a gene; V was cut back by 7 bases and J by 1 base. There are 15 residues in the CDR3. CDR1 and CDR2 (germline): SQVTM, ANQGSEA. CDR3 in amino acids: CSGVPGQGANTEAFF. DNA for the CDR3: TGCAGCGGTGTACCGGGACAGGGGGCGAACACTGAAGCTTTCTTT.

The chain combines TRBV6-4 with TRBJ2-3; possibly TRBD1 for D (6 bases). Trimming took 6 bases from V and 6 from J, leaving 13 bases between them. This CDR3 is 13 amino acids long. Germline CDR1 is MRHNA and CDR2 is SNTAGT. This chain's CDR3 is CASSEERGDTQYF. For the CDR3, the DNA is TGTGCCAGCAGCGAAGAAAGGGGGGATACGCAGTATTTT.

In DNA, the CDR3 is TGCGCCAGCAGCCAAGATATCGGGGGGGACTATGGCTACACCTTC. Translation: CASSQDIGGDYGYTF. The V call is TRBV4-3, the J call TRBJ1-2; tentatively, D is TRBD1 (5 bases). Trimming cost V 0 bases and J 3 bases, with 11 bases left between them. The germline V gene has CDR1 LGHNA and CDR2 YSLEER. The CDR3 loop spans 15 amino acids.